This TCR beta chain stems from a study of blood T cell repertoires in COVID-19. As for the study in general: The cDNA or gDNA used as material had been derived from T cells, B-cell-depleted T cells, or PBMCs.

Clinical history reported by participants formed the basis on which cohorts were assigned. Symptom resolution, clearance, or two negative PCRs marked the recovered donors of Cohort 3. Under the authors' procedure: Researchers report that nucleated cell counts were estimated from reference gene primer amplification. Sequencing used immunoSEQ multiplex PCR; TCRdb keeps in-frame clones, though not all of them. That table supplies the V and J calls and clone size; D and trimming were determined from the DNA. Among approximately 350,000 clones listed, 80% to 90% were seen once. The CDR3 spans 17 residues. Per germline, CDR1 SGHRS and CDR2 YFSETQ. V was pared by 0 bases and J by 8 bases, with 20 bases between. The table lists this clone with a count of one.

V usage is TRBV5-1 and J usage is TRBJ1-4; D remains unclear. The sequence was collected from a man between 18 and 29 years old who had recovered from COVID-19. The sequenced sample consisted of PBMCs or T cells enriched from blood (not recorded which). The DNA for the CDR3 is TGCGCCAGCAGCTTGGACCCCCGGGGAGGTAGTAGGGAAAAACTGTTTTTT. It specifies CASSLDPRGGSREKLFF.